This T cell receptor (beta chain) appears in the sequencing data of a study of blood T cell repertoires in COVID-19. On the study more broadly: Samples came from the United States, Italy and Spain, spanning acute and convalescent COVID-19. The analysed material was cDNA or gDNA that came from T cells, B-cell-depleted T cells, or PBMCs.

Germline V gene sequence: CDR1 LNHNV, CDR2 YYDKDF (reference sequence). V dropped 6 bases and J dropped 7 bases, with 14 bases sitting between them. This CDR3 contains 13 residues. The protocol was immunoSEQ multiplex PCR, while the TCRdb copy is restricted to in-frame clones and leaves out a portion. Of around 210,000 clones in the sample, approximately 85% were seen once. Material: peripheral blood. The V gene is TRBV15, the J gene TRBJ2-3; maybe TRBD2 (5 bases). The sequence was collected from a man between 45 and 60 years old with COVID-19, enrolled during active disease. CDR3 DNA: TGTGCCACCAGGGAGGATTGGGATCATACGCAGTATTTT. Translating it yields CATREDWDHTQYF.